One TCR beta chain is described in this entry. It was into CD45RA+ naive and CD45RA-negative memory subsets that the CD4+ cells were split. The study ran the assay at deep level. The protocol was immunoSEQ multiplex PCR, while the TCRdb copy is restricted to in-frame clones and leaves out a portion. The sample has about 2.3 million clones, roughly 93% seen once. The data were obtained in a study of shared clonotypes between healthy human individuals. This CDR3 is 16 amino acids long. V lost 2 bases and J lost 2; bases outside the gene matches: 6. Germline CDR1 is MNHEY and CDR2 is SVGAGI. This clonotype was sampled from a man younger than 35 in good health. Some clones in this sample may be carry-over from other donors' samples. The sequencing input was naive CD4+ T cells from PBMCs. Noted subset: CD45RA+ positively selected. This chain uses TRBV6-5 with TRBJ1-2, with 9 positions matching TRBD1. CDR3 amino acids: CASSYGPGTGNYGYTF. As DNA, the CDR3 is TGTGCCAGCAGTTACGGCCCCGGGACAGGGAACTATGGCTACACCTTC.